This TCR beta chain was sequenced during a study of cytomegalovirus exposure and HLA in healthy donors (dated by TCRdb to about 2017). About the study as a whole: An earlier analysis of some 500 of the donors reported approximately 290 Gb of sequence data and approximately 110 million unique TCR beta sequences from approximately 180 million T cells. Typing coverage differed by locus: A, B, C, DRB1 and DQB1 were typed in roughly 629-630 donors, DQA1 in 500 to 550, DPA1 in nearly 610, and DPB1 in 450 to 490. Of the 300 to 450 genotyped donors, 81% were placed in the genetic ancestry cluster associated with self-reported Caucasian donors. The later analysis used no new phenotypic data to find candidate immune exposures, relying instead on TCR beta sequences and their occurrence across donors. A later analysis re-examined previously published TCR beta repertoires from roughly 720 donors and added high-resolution HLA genotyping to investigate patterns of TCR occurrence. A handful of DR-DQ haplotypes were handled as single units for association and clustering because linkage in the cohort was strong. A later genetic analysis took genome-wide SNP genotypes for about three fifths of the 666 donors and used that subset as a discovery cohort. The study aimed to test whether signatures of past pathogen exposure could be identified by cataloging public T cell receptors. Among several hundred genotyped donors of the cohort, an average of around 250,000 unique TCR beta nucleotide sequences was sequenced per donor, of which about 19% were non-productive. An early release covering 550 to 700 HLA-typed donors comprised 300 to 350 gigabases of sequencing data and around 80 million unique TCR sequences. Donor age, sex, ethnicity and CMV serostatus were collected together with the repertoire data. Besides the first cohort of more than 650 subjects, a separate validation cohort made up of around 120 different subjects was used. An earlier analysis of roughly 600 of the donors used high-throughput TCR beta sequencing to judge whether each TCR beta V gene segment behaved as functional or pseudogenic. The study used immunosequencing to profile the T cell repertoires of approximately 650 subjects and linked those repertoires to cytomegalovirus serostatus. To predict cytomegalovirus infection status, the study brought together high-throughput TCR immunosequencing, statistical association of individual TCRs with disease status, and machine learning. Every discovery cohort repertoire had been produced on one sequencing platform. Both class I and class II loci were covered by HLA typing, at four-digit resolution. Results and caveats for the whole study, not just this receptor: The study gave a list of 150 to 200 TCR beta chains associated with cytomegalovirus. The authors suggested that the approach could potentially be generalized to other disease states and immunological phenotypes. Because counts were too low, under 20 rarely observed V segments, including chromosome 9 orphons, were left out of the earlier analysis of 587 of the donors. Because HLA typing was missing for some donors at each locus, association tests included only the typed subset. In an earlier analysis of some 500 of the donors, most TCR beta V segments appeared in productive rearrangements about 87% or about 30% of the time, broadly matching IMGT annotations. According to a later genetic analysis, donors in an Asian-associated ancestry cluster had fewer N-insertions in productive TCRs than the approximately 650-donor mean. Correlated functional status among segregating V segments might be attributable to linkage disequilibrium, but an unknown experimental factor could not be ruled out. An association between a missense DCLRE1C variant and V-gene and J-gene trimming of TCR beta chains was found in a later genetic analysis and replicated in an independent cohort. Only TCR beta chains were sequenced in this cohort, and the absence of alpha or paired-chain data limited detectable features. Several of the top co-occurrence clusters appeared to be linked to parvovirus B19, influenza, CMV and Epstein-Barr virus, according to a later analysis. In a later analysis, the rate of TCR association differed among HLA loci, with DRB1 alleles having the most associated TCRs and HLA-C alleles having the fewest. Immune exposure information for the cohort was limited to CMV serostatus. Some IMGT-functional V segments, including TRBV6-2 and TRBV6-3, could not be told apart with the 87-base-pair reads, so those segments were excluded. A few of the identified cytomegalovirus-associated TCR beta chains were confirmed in vitro to be specific for cytomegalovirus antigens. Assigning TCR associations to individual alleles was difficult when HLA alleles, especially DR and DQ, strongly co-occurred. The classifier was reported to diagnose cytomegalovirus status with high specificity and sensitivity in both the original cohort and the validation cohort. A cluster of highly shared sequence variants was judged likely to be a technical artifact of the sequencing pipeline. The presence/absence analyses assumed that sequencing depth was roughly uniform across donors, and that assumption may not be true. A later analysis associated about 18,000 TCR beta sequences with specific HLA alleles at a false discovery rate of 0.05. While some public TCRs were present in many individuals, most TCR sequences turned up only very rarely across donors. A later analysis found that most CMV-associated TCR beta chains appeared HLA-restricted, with HLA associations seemingly driven largely by CMV exposure. A further reported finding was that TCR beta sequences accurately predicted the HLA-A and HLA-B alleles for most subjects in the first cohort. In a later analysis, HLA-associated TCR beta chains showed more clonal expansion and lower generation probabilities than non-associated chains that were equally common.

Libraries were prepared through the immunoSEQ multiplex PCR assay. A mixture of 60 forward primers for TCR Vbeta segments and 13 reverse primers for TCR Jbeta segments was used in the multiplex PCR. Amplification of the CDR3 region of rearranged TCR beta genes was performed with a multiplex PCR assay on genomic DNA. On the Illumina HiSeq System, the amplified TCR beta libraries were sequenced as 87-base-pair reads. Under the source paper's analysis protocol: A later analysis tallied around 82 million unique TCR beta chains across the 610 or so repertoires, and some 10 million of those chains were shared by two or more donors. To remove PCR and sequencing errors, raw reads were error-corrected and collapsed into unique sequences using a nearest-neighbor algorithm that merged closely related sequences. V, D and J gene segments were assigned by aligning CDR3 sequences to IMGT reference sequences. Each retained sequence needed at least a six-nucleotide match to both a V gene segment and a J gene segment. A rearrangement was called productive if the CDR3 had no stop codons and remained in frame with V and J, and every other rearrangement was called non-productive. CDR3 was defined by IMGT convention, running from the second conserved V-encoded cysteine to the conserved J-encoded phenylalanine. The earlier analysis of 500 to 600 of the donors excluded sequences that lacked an unambiguous match to a single V gene segment. An earlier analysis of just under 600 of the donors called V segments functional above 56.7% productive rearrangements and segregating when the between-donor standard deviation exceeded 5%. A statistical classification framework was developed to diagnose cytomegalovirus status using the catalog of TCR beta chain sequences. V and J gene assignment, in a later analysis, came from comparing TCR nucleotide sequences with IMGT/GENE-DB human TR gene sequences. A later analysis assigned CDR3 sequences and most-parsimonious VDJ recombination scenarios with the TCRdist pipeline. In a later analysis, each TCR beta chain was defined by its CDR3 amino acid sequence together with its V-gene family, and reads lacking a unique V-gene family were excluded. As a way to deal with suspected cross-contamination and a sequencing artifact, a later analysis dropped roughly 600 nucleotide sequences that were highly shared and had low generation probability. For each public chain, a later analysis derived a clonal expansion index from normalized ranks of inferred template counts within each repertoire. In a later analysis, generation probabilities were computed with a VDJ recombination model fitted to out-of-frame rearrangements, and the resulting probabilities were checked against IGoR. Hypergeometric tests were used in a later analysis to score TCR-TCR, TCR-HLA and TCR-CMV co-occurrence, with a repertoire-size bias correction applied to the TCR pairs. A later analysis estimated false discovery rates by permuting HLA or CMV assignments 20 times. In a later analysis, co-occurring TCRs were grouped with DBSCAN, and TCRdist sequence similarity was added when clustering was performed within HLA-allele-positive subsets. Co-occurrence clustering excluded repertoires with fewer than 30,000 or more than 120,000 public chains, plus five with anomalous nucleotide sharing. The source is immuneACCESS, and TCRdb retained only in-frame sequences with V and J called. Part of the clones is not carried over; for the studies checked, unresolved V genes explain less than half of this, and the remainder is unexplained. From that table come the V and J calls and clone size; the DNA was used to work out D and trimming. The sample table contains around 100,000 clones; only one count was recorded for over 65% of them. Clones ranked in the top ten supply about 1.7% of the sample.

Regarding this clone: Its antigen is still unknown. No much larger clone exists at a distance of one base, and base qualities are not known.

V loses 3 bases at its end and J loses 7 bases; junction bases beyond the gene matches: 7. For CDR1 and CDR2, the germline V gene (reference sequence) lists SGHKS and YYEKEE. The CDR3 starts with the cysteine, ends with the phenylalanine, and has 14 residues. CDR3 DNA is the only sequence kept; it has 42 bases, read in frame from the first base. In total, roughly 670 healthy bone marrow donors made up the cohort. At the time of sampling, all cohort members were nominally healthy, though unrecorded immune exposures were likely present. The donor tested CMV seronegative, placing the donor among the approximately 360 seronegative members of the cohort. A peripheral blood sample was provided by each donor, and peripheral blood mononuclear cells were used for TCR beta sequencing. The Qiagen DNeasy Blood Extraction Kit was used to extract genomic DNA from the blood cell samples.

This receptor was obtained from a woman aged 40 to 49 in good health and CMV-seronegative. The sequencing sample was made of PBMCs. This chain joins TRBV5-5 to TRBJ1-2; a stretch of 9 junction bases matches TRBD1. The nucleotide sequence is TGTGCCAGCAGCTGGGACAGGGAAAGAAGTGGCTACACCTTC. Its protein reads: CASSWDRERSGYTF.